One and the same sample provided the 27 T cell receptor beta chains below, sequenced in a study of T-cell reconstitution after alpha-beta-depleted transplantation in children. Preparation of the TCRbeta library was carried out with unique molecular identifiers. From the PCR reads, TCRdb called clonotypes with MiXCR, one entry per CDR3 protein. Of fewer than 500,000 distinct CDR3 sequences in the sample, 43% were seen once. Sequenced here: PBMCs, sampled before TCRalphabeta/CD19-depleted stem cell transplant. The receptor source for this set is a girl between 2 and 10 years old with aplastic anemia, due to receive a stem cell transplant.

This clonotype has only a few counts. The rearrangement uses TRBV12-3 or TRBV12-4 and TRBJ1-2; TRBD1 aligns across 9 bases. After removal of 4 bases from V and 8 bases from J, the junction contained 17 bases not matched to a gene. The CDR3 loop spans 17 amino acids. CDR3 nucleotide sequence: TGTGCCAGCAGTTCCGGGACAGGGACGGAGGAGCTGGGAGGCTACACCTTC. Residues: CASSSGTGTEELGGYTF.

This clonotype was counted between two and nine times. This rearrangement joins TRBV5-1 to TRBJ1-2; no firm D call. This CDR3 region has 13 residues. V lost 2 bases, J lost 4 bases, and 9 bases lay in between. Per germline, CDR1 SGHRS and CDR2 YFSETQ. CDR3 DNA: TGCGCCAGCAGCTTTTCCACGAGCTATGGCTACACCTTC. Translation gives CASSFSTSYGYTF. Supplemented by reference TRBV5-1 and TRBJ1-2, the full variable domain reads KAGVTQTPRYLIKTRGQQVTLSCSPISGHRSVSWYQQTPGQGLQFLFEYFSETQRNKGNFPGRFSGRQFSNSRSEMNVSTLELGDSALYLCASSFSTSYGYTFGSGTRLTVV.

V gene TRBV12-3 or TRBV12-4 combines with J gene TRBJ1-3, with D possibly matching TRBD1 (5 bases). This CDR3 spans 17 amino acids. Deletions cut 3 bases from V and 8 bases from J, with 23 bases between. The chain's CDR3 is CASSFGRGTASGDTIYF. The CDR3, as DNA: TGTGCCAGCAGTTTCGGCCGCGGGACCGCGTCTGGGGACACCATATATTTT.

This clonotype was recorded many times. The chain couples TRBV5-1 to TRBJ2-7, with a possible D match to TRBD2 (6 bases). The CDR3 is 14 amino acids. V dropped 3 bases and J dropped 2 bases, with 12 bases sitting between them. Germline assignment: CDR1 SGHRS and CDR2 YFSETQ. The CDR3 DNA sequence: TGCGCCAGCAGCTCGGGACTCCAAGCCTACGAGCAGTACTTC. This gives the protein CASSSGLQAYEQYF.

The V gene is TRBV7-9, the J gene TRBJ2-1; 10 nucleotides align to TRBD1. Trimming at V came to 5 bases and at J to 9 bases, leaving 13 bases not matched to a gene. The germline CDR1 and CDR2 sequences are SEHNR and FQNEAQ (reference sequence). This CDR3 has 16 residues. CDR3 in amino acids: CASSPPAGTGVLEQFF. In nucleotides, the CDR3 is TGTGCCAGCAGCCCGCCGGCCGGGACAGGGGTACTTGAGCAGTTCTTC.

The CDR3 bases are TGTGCCAGCCGTGCAGGGGGAAGTATGGATACGCAGTATTTT. It translates to CASRAGGSMDTQYF. The chain is built from TRBV9 and TRBJ2-3, with 7 bases fitting TRBD1. With V trimmed by 7 bases and J by 6 bases, 11 bases remained unmatched. The CDR3 runs 14 residues. Germline V CDR1 and CDR2: SGDLS, YYNGEE.

This clonotype was seen only a few times. This sequence joins TRBV20-1 and TRBJ2-2; D may be TRBD1 (5 bases). Germline assignment: CDR1 DFQATT and CDR2 SNEGSKA (reference sequence). V was shortened by 3 bases and J by 3 bases, with 14 bases between the two germline ends. CDR3 size: 15 residues. Written as DNA, the CDR3 is TGCAGTGCTAGGAATCAGGGATGGGACACCGGGGAGCTGTTTTTT. This encodes CSARNQGWDTGELFF.

In this sample, this clonotype turned up many times. V and J are TRBV4-1 and TRBJ2-1; 7 bases are a match to TRBD2. With V trimmed by 3 bases and J by 5 bases, 13 bases remained unmatched. The germline V gene encodes CDR1 MGHRA and CDR2 YSYEKL. The CDR3 length is 17 residues. CDR3 nucleotides: TGCGCCAGCAGCCAGACTCACCTAGCGGTTTTCGACAATGAGCAGTTCTTC. Translating gives CASSQTHLAVFDNEQFF.

This clonotype was seen a handful of times. The rearrangement joins TRBV12-3 or TRBV12-4 to TRBJ2-7; either TRBD1 or TRBD2 may fit D (6 bases each). Trimming shortened V by 0 bases and J by 6 bases, and 12 bases separated the two germline ends. This CDR3 has 14 residues. The CDR3 DNA sequence: TGTGCCAGCAGTTTAGCGCGAGGAGGGGGCGAGCAGTACTTC. Amino acid sequence: CASSLARGGGEQYF.

The rearrangement joins TRBV29-1 to TRBJ1-1; no firm D call. The germline V gene encodes CDR1 SQVTM and CDR2 ANQGSEA. The CDR3 consists of 14 residues. Between the trimmed V and J ends, which lost 2 bases and 5 bases, there was a span of 15 bases. The DNA for the CDR3 is TGCAGCGTTGAATCCAGTGTCAGGAGAACTGAAGCTTTCTTT. Amino acid sequence: CSVESSVRRTEAFF. The full variable domain, rest sourced from reference TRBV29-1 and TRBJ1-1, is SAVISQKPSRDICQRGTSLTIQCQVDSQVTMMFWYRQQPGQSLTLIATANQGSEATYESGFVIDKFPISRPNLTFSTLTVSNMSPEDSSIYLCSVESSVRRTEAFFGQGTRLTVV.

This clonotype was recorded only once. The rearrangement uses TRBV12-3 or TRBV12-4 and TRBJ2-7; D gene unclear. This CDR3 spans 12 amino acids. Deletions cut 6 bases from V and 0 bases from J, with 6 bases between. The CDR3: CASRLRSYEQYF. The CDR3 bases are TGTGCCAGCAGGTTACGCTCCTACGAGCAGTACTTC.

This chain links TRBV20-1 with TRBJ2-7; unclear D gene. V lost 6 bases to trimming and J lost 3 bases, with 18 bases between them. Germline V gives CDR1 DFQATT, CDR2 SNEGSKA (reference sequence). The CDR3 sequence is 14 residues long. In nucleotides, the CDR3 is TGCAGTGCACAGTTCCCCCGGCGAGACTACGAGCAGTACTTC. Translating it yields CSAQFPRRDYEQYF.

CDR3 sequence reads: CSARGAGPWGSNEQFF. In DNA form, the CDR3 reads TGCAGTGCTAGAGGGGCGGGGCCTTGGGGATCCAATGAGCAGTTCTTC. J is TRBJ2-1 and V is TRBV20-1; TRBD2 might be the D (6 bases). This CDR3 has 16 residues. CDR1 is DFQATT, CDR2 SNEGSKA, per germline (reference sequence). V lost 1 base, J lost 6 bases, and 19 bases lay in between.

This sequence joins TRBV20-1 and TRBJ2-1, with D possibly TRBD2 on 6 matching bases. The germline V gene encodes CDR1 DFQATT and CDR2 SNEGSKA (reference sequence). V was shortened by 5 bases and J by 6 bases, with 23 bases between the two germline ends. This CDR3 is built from 16 residues. CDR3: CSAEKQPGLLLNEQFF. In DNA, the CDR3 is TGCAGTGCTGAGAAACAACCGGGACTGCTCCTCAATGAGCAGTTCTTC.

This clonotype was seen a handful of times. The V call is TRBV20-1, the J call TRBJ2-7; possibly TRBD2 for D (7 bases). V lost 1 base and J lost 9, with 16 bases in between. Germline-derived CDR1 and CDR2 are DFQATT and SNEGSKA (reference sequence). The length of the CDR3 is 13 residues. CDR3 nucleotide sequence: TGCAGTGCTAGAGGAGCAGGGGAGGGAGGGCAGTACTTC. This encodes CSARGAGEGGQYF.

The chain combines TRBV5-1 with TRBJ2-2; 12 nucleotides line up with TRBD2. Germline assignment: CDR1 SGHRS and CDR2 YFSETQ. The CDR3 covers 18 residues. J gave up 0 bases and V 0 bases, and 3 bases lay outside the gene matches. The chain's CDR3 is CASSLASGRATNTGELFF. The CDR3 nucleotides are TGCGCCAGCAGCTTGGCTAGCGGGAGGGCCACGAACACCGGGGAGCTGTTTTTT.

There are a few counts of this clonotype. This chain connects TRBV7-2 to TRBJ2-1; D unclear. Germline assignment: CDR1 SGHTA and CDR2 FQGNSA. Trimming took 6 bases from V and 3 from J, leaving 6 bases between them. CDR3 size: 12 residues. In nucleotides, the CDR3 is TGTGCCAGCAGTCGTTTCTACAATGAGCAGTTCTTC. Amino acid sequence: CASSRFYNEQFF.

This clonotype was seen a few times. This chain uses TRBV5-1 with TRBJ2-7; D is perhaps TRBD2 (6 bases). The CDR3 is 16 amino acids. The germline gives CDR1 SGHRS, CDR2 YFSETQ. The V gene lost 1 base and the J gene lost 3 bases, with 17 bases spanning the gap. CDR3 residues: CASSLMPTRGNYEQYF. CDR3 nucleotides: TGCGCCAGCAGCTTGATGCCGACACGGGGGAACTACGAGCAGTACTTC.

The V and J genes are TRBV4-1 and TRBJ2-6, with D unclear. Looked up from germline, CDR1 is MGHRA and CDR2 is YSYEKL. CDR3 length equals 18 residues. Trimming took 1 base from V and 0 from J, leaving 13 bases between them. CDR3 DNA sequence: TGCGCCAGCAGCCAAGCAGTCCCTGGTGCCTCTGGGGCCAACGTCCTGACTTTC. Protein sequence: CASSQAVPGASGANVLTF.

The chain uses TRBV7-2 and TRBJ2-7; the match to TRBD2 covers 11 bases. The V gene's germline CDR1 is SGHTA and CDR2 FQGNSA. CDR3 length: 15 residues. After removal of 5 bases from V and 2 bases from J, the junction contained 5 bases not matched to a gene. The CDR3 DNA reads TGTGCCAGCAGCCATACTAGCGGGAGCGCCTACGAGCAGTACTTC. Protein product: CASSHTSGSAYEQYF.

The CDR3 DNA sequence: TGTGCCAGCAGTTTAAATAGTGGCCCATCAGATACGCAGTATTTT. Protein sequence: CASSLNSGPSDTQYF. The genes are TRBV12-3 or TRBV12-4 and TRBJ2-3; unclear D gene. CDR3 length: 15 amino acids. V dropped 2 bases and J dropped 4 bases, with 13 bases sitting between them.

The gene calls are TRBV12-3 or TRBV12-4 and TRBJ2-5, with TRBD1 identical over 7 bases. V was pared by 4 bases and J by 5 bases, with 13 bases of the junction left unmatched. The CDR3 runs 16 residues. The CDR3 here is CASSSHRQGVEETQYF. CDR3 in DNA: TGTGCCAGCAGTTCCCACCGGCAGGGGGTTGAGGAGACCCAGTACTTC.

The J gene is TRBJ2-3, the V gene TRBV15; no clear D. This CDR3 has 16 amino acids. CDR1 and CDR2 from the germline V gene are LNHNV and YYDKDF (reference sequence). V gave up 0 bases and J gave up 2 bases, with 12 bases separating them. CDR3 sequence: CATSREETAYTDTQYF. DNA of the CDR3: TGTGCCACCAGCAGAGAGGAGACCGCCTACACAGATACGCAGTATTTT. Based on the CDR3 plus reference TRBV15 and TRBJ2-3, the full variable domain is DAMVIQNPRYQVTQFGKPVTLSCSQTLNHNVMYWYQQKSSQAPKLLFHYYDKDFNNEADTPDNFQSRRPNTSFCFLDIRSPGLGDTAMYLCATSREETAYTDTQYFGPGTRLTVL.

Ten or more counts support this clonotype. The J gene is TRBJ1-5, the V gene TRBV12-3 or TRBV12-4; the D is unclear. Trimming cost V 8 bases and J 6 bases, with 14 bases left between them. The CDR3 spans 13 residues. The CDR3 DNA is TGTGCCAGCGGTCAGGTGAACCTTCAGCCCCAGCATTTT. Protein: CASGQVNLQPQHF.

Only one count was recorded for this clonotype. This chain joins TRBV10-3 and TRBJ2-1, with D perhaps TRBD1 (6 bases). Germline CDR1 reads ENHRY; CDR2 reads SYGVKD. The V gene lost 1 base and the J gene lost 2 bases, with 15 bases spanning the gap. CDR3 length equals 17 residues. This CDR3 reads CAISELQGRPTYNEQFF. Here the CDR3 DNA reads TGTGCCATCAGTGAGTTACAGGGACGTCCAACCTACAATGAGCAGTTCTTC.

The chain has TRBV9 and TRBJ1-1; no reliable D call. This CDR3 region has 14 residues. Trimming took 4 bases from V and 4 from J, leaving 14 bases between them. Looked up from germline, CDR1 is SGDLS and CDR2 is YYNGEE. The CDR3 protein is CASSPRVTSTEAFF. CDR3 DNA sequence: TGTGCCAGCAGCCCCCGGGTGACCTCCACTGAAGCTTTCTTT.

The V gene is TRBV5-1, the J gene TRBJ2-7; D perhaps matches TRBD2 (5 bases). Trimming took 0 bases from V and 2 from J, leaving 15 bases between them. Germline lookup yields CDR1 SGHRS and CDR2 YFSETQ. The CDR3 has 16 residues. The CDR3 loop reads CASSLAGNDGTYEQYF. CDR3 sequence (DNA): TGCGCCAGCAGCTTGGCCGGGAATGACGGCACCTACGAGCAGTACTTC.